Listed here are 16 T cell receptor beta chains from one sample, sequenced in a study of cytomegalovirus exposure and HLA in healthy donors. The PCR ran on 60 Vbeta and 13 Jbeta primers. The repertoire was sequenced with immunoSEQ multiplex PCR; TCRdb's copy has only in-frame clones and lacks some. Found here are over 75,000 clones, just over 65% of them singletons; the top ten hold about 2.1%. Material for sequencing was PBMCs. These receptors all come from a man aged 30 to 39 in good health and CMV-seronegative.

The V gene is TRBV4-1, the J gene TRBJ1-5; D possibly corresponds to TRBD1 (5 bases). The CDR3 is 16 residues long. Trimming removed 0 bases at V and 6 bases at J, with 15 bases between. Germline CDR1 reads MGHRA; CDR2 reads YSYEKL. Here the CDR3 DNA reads TGCGCCAGCAGCCAAGAACAGGCAGGATCTGGTCAGCCCCAGCATTTT. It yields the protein CASSQEQAGSGQPQHF.

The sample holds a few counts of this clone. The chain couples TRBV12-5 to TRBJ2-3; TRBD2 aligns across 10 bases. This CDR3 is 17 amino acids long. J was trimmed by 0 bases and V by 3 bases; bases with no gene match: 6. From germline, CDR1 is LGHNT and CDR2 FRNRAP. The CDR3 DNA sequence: TGTGCTAGTGGTTTCGGTGGACTAGCGGCTAGCACAGATACGCAGTATTTT. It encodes CASGFGGLAASTDTQYF.

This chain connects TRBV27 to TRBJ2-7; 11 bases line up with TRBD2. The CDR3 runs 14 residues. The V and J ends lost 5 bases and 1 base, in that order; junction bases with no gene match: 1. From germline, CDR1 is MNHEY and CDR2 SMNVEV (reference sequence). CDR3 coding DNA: TGTGCCAGCAGTCGACTAGCGGGATCCTACGAGCAGTACTTC. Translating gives CASSRLAGSYEQYF.

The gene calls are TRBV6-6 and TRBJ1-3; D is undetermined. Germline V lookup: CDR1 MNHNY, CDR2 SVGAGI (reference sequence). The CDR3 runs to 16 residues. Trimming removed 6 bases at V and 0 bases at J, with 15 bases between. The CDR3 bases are TGTGCCAGCAGCGATTTGACCGGCGGCTCTGGAAACACCATATATTTT. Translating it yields CASSDLTGGSGNTIYF.

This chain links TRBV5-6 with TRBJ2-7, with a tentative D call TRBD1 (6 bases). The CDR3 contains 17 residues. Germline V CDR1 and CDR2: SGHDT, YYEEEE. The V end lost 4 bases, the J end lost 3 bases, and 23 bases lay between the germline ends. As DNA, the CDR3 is TGTGCCAGCAGCCTTGGAGTAGTTTGGGGACATAGCTACGAGCAGTACTTC. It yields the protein CASSLGVVWGHSYEQYF.

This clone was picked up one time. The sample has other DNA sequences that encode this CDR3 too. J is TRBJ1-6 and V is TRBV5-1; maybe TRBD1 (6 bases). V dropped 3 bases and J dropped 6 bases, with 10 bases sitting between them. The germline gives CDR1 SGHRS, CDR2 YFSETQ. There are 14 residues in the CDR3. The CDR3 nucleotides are TGCGCCAGCAGCTCGGACAGTCGTAATTCACCCCTCCACTTT. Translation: CASSSDSRNSPLHF.

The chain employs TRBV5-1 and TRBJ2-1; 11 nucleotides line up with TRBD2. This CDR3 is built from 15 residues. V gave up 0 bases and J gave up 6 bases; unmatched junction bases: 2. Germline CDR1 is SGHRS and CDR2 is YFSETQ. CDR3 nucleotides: TGCGCCAGCAGCTTGGTTGGGACTAGCGGCAATGAGCAGTTCTTC. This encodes CASSLVGTSGNEQFF.

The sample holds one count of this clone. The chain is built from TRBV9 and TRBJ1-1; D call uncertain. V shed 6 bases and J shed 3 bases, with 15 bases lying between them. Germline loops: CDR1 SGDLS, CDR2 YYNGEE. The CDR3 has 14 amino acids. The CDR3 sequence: CASNHDMWDTEAFF. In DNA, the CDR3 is TGTGCCAGCAACCACGACATGTGGGACACTGAAGCTTTCTTT.

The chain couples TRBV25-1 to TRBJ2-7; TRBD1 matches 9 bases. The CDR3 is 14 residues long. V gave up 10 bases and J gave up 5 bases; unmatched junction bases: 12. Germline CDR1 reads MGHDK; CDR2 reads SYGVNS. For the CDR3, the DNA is TGTGCCACAGAACCCGGGACAGGGTTGCACGAGCAGTACTTC. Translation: CATEPGTGLHEQYF.

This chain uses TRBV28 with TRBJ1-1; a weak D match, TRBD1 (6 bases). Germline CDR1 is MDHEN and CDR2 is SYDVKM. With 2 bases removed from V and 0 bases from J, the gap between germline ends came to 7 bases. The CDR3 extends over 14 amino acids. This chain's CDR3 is CASSLTGMNTEAFF. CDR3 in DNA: TGTGCCAGCAGTTTAACAGGGATGAACACTGAAGCTTTCTTT.

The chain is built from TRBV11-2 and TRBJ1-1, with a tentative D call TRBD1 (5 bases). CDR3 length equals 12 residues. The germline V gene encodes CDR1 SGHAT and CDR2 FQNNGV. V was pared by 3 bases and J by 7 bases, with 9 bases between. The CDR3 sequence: CASSLTGGEAFF. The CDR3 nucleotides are TGTGCCAGCAGCTTGACCGGGGGTGAAGCTTTCTTT.

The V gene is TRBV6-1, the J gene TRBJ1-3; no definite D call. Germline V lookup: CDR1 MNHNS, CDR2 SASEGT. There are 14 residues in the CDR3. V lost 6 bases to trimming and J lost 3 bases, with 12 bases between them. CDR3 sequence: CASRQSTVGNTIYF. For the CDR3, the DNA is TGTGCCAGCAGGCAAAGCACAGTTGGAAACACCATATATTTT.

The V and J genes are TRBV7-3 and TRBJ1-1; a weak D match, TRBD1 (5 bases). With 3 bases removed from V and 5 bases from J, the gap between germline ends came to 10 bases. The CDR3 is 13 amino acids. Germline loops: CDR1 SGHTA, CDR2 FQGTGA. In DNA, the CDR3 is TGTGCCAGCAGCTTGGGGCTGATGACTGAAGCTTTCTTT. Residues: CASSLGLMTEAFF.

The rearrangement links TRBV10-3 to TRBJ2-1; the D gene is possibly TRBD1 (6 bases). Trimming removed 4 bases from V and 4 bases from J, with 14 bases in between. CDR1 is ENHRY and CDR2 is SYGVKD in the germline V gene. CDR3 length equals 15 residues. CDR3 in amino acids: CAISAQLQGYNEQFF. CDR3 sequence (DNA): TGTGCCATCAGTGCTCAACTCCAGGGGTACAATGAGCAGTTCTTC.

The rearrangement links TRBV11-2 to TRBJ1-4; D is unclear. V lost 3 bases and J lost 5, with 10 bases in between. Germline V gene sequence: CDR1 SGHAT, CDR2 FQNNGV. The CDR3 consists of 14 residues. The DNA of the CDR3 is TGTGCCAGCAGCTTCTCCAGTTCCAATGAAAAACTGTTTTTT. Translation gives CASSFSSSNEKLFF.

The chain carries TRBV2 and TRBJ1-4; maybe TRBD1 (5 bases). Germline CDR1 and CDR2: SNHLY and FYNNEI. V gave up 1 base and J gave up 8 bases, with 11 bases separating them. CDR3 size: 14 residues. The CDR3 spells CASSEDRLGEKLFF. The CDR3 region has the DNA TGTGCCAGCAGTGAAGACAGGCTGGGGGAAAAACTGTTTTTT.